This entry lists 5 T cell receptor beta chains sequenced from one sample in a study of blood T cell repertoires in COVID-19. Only in-frame clones appear in the TCRdb table, and some are missing; sequencing was by immunoSEQ multiplex PCR. The sample includes about 250,000 clones, roughly nine tenths seen only once; the top ten take 1.6%. The sample taken for sequencing was peripheral blood. The receptor source for this set is a woman aged 60-70 years who had recovered from COVID-19.

This chain joins TRBV6-5 and TRBJ1-2; TRBD1 agrees at 9 bases. Germline assignment: CDR1 MNHEY and CDR2 SVGAGI. V was clipped by 7 bases and J by 4 bases; unmatched bases: 4. This CDR3 has 13 amino acids. This CDR3 is CASNPTGGYGYTF. The CDR3 DNA follows: TGTGCCAGCAACCCGACAGGGGGCTATGGCTACACCTTC.

The chain is built from TRBV5-4 and TRBJ1-4, with D possibly TRBD1 on 5 matching bases. CDR3 size: 17 residues. Germline-derived CDR1 and CDR2 are SGHNT and YYREEE (reference sequence). Trimming removed 2 bases from V and 8 bases from J, with 22 bases in between. The CDR3 sequence: CASSFFWGDPKKEKLFF. The CDR3, as DNA: TGTGCCAGCAGCTTCTTTTGGGGGGACCCGAAGAAGGAAAAACTGTTTTTT.

The chain carries TRBV29-1 and TRBJ2-1; 7 nucleotides align to TRBD2. The CDR3 consists of 15 residues. Germline V CDR1 and CDR2: SQVTM, ANQGSEA. V dropped 1 base and J dropped 7; count of bases not matched to a gene: 10. Here the CDR3 reads CSVEGDATRGNEQFF. CDR3 in DNA: TGCAGCGTTGAAGGTGACGCAACGCGGGGGAATGAGCAGTTCTTC.

This clone was recorded once. The chain carries TRBV27 and TRBJ2-2; tentative D call: TRBD1 (6 bases). This CDR3 region has 19 residues. Germline CDR1 and CDR2: MNHEY and SMNVEV (reference sequence). The V end lost 1 base, the J end lost 0 bases, and 18 bases lay between the germline ends. CDR3 coding DNA: TGTGCCAGCAGTTTATATGGGGGCAGGGTTTACGCGAACACCGGGGAGCTGTTTTTT. This sequence encodes CASSLYGGRVYANTGELFF.

Written as DNA, the CDR3 is TGTGCCAGCAGCTTTAGCGGGCGCGGAGATACGCAGTATTTT. It translates to CASSFSGRGDTQYF. The J gene is TRBJ2-3, the V gene TRBV28; 7 nucleotides agree with TRBD2. The CDR3 sequence is 14 residues long. The V and J ends lost 6 bases and 5 bases, in that order; junction bases with no gene match: 8. Germline loops: CDR1 MDHEN, CDR2 SYDVKM.